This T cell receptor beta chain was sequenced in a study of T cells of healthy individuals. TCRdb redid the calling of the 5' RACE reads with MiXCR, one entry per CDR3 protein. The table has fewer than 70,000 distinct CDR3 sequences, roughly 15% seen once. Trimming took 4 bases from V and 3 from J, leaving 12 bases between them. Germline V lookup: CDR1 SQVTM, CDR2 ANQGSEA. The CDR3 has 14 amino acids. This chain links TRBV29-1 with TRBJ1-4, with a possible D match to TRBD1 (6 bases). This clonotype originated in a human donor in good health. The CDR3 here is CSVAGERANEKLFF. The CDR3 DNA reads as TGCAGCGTTGCAGGGGAGCGGGCTAATGAAAAACTGTTTTTT.